The 18 T cell receptor beta chains below all came from one sample that was sequenced in a study of neurological immune-mediated disorders. Time point meaning: longitudinal time-point 2. TCRdb reanalysed the 5' RACE reads using MiXCR and keeps one entry per CDR3 protein. The sample has about 49,000 distinct CDR3 sequences, about an eighth seen once. The sample comprised PBMCs. These receptors all stem from a male donor with HTLV-1-associated myelopathy (HAM/TSP).

This clonotype was observed at least ten times. The chain couples TRBV20-1 to TRBJ1-1; 9 nucleotides line up with TRBD1. CDR3 length: 15 residues. CDR1 and CDR2 (germline): DFQATT, SNEGSKA (reference sequence). The V segment lost 5 bases and the J segment 3 bases; nucleotides outside the gene matches: 10. The CDR3 loop reads CSAGTGWGFDTEAFF. CDR3 in DNA: TGCAGTGCTGGGACAGGGTGGGGATTTGACACTGAAGCTTTCTTT.

The CDR3 loop is CASSPDPDSPYEQYF. DNA of the CDR3: TGTGCCAGCAGCCCGGACCCGGACTCTCCCTACGAGCAGTACTTC. The J gene is TRBJ2-7, the V gene TRBV7-8; D is perhaps TRBD2 (5 bases). Trimming shortened V by 5 bases and J by 2 bases, and 16 bases separated the two germline ends. This CDR3 is built from 15 residues. From germline, CDR1 is SGHVS and CDR2 FQNEAQ.

This clonotype was counted ten times or more. The rearrangement uses TRBV29-1 and TRBJ2-7; no clear D gene. From germline, CDR1 is SQVTM and CDR2 ANQGSEA. The CDR3 loop spans 14 amino acids. The V and J ends lost 7 bases and 5 bases respectively, with 21 bases between them. CDR3 bases: TGCAGCGCGAATGGGTTGACCGGTCGGAACGAGCAGTACTTC. Translation: CSANGLTGRNEQYF.

This clonotype was observed at least ten times. The chain employs TRBV7-9 and TRBJ2-1, with D perhaps TRBD2 (5 bases). The germline V gene has CDR1 SEHNR and CDR2 FQNEAQ (reference sequence). This CDR3 comprises 15 residues. V was shortened by 0 bases and J by 4 bases, with 10 bases between the two germline ends. The CDR3 here is CASSLAGIQYNEQFF. The CDR3 nucleotides are TGTGCCAGCAGCTTAGCCGGGATTCAATACAATGAGCAGTTCTTC.

At least ten counts were recorded for this clonotype. The gene calls are TRBV11-1 and TRBJ2-1; 10 nucleotides agree with TRBD2. The germline V gene encodes CDR1 SGHAT and CDR2 FQDESV (reference sequence). The V segment lost 10 bases and the J segment 6 bases; nucleotides outside the gene matches: 12. The CDR3 spans 15 residues. The CDR3 sequence is CATEPSGGAFNEQFF. The DNA of the CDR3 is TGTGCCACCGAACCGAGCGGGGGGGCCTTCAATGAGCAGTTCTTC. Variable domain in full (rest from reference TRBV11-1 and TRBJ2-1): EAEVAQSPRYKITEKSQAVAFWCDPISGHATLYWYRQILGQGPELLVQFQDESVVDDSQLPKDRFSAERLKGVDSTLKIQPAELGDSAMYLCATEPSGGAFNEQFFGPGTRLTVL.

This clonotype was detected a few times. The chain combines TRBV20-1 with TRBJ2-1, with unresolved D. With 6 bases removed from V and 7 bases from J, the gap between germline ends came to 13 bases. The CDR3 is 12 amino acids. CDR1 DFQATT and CDR2 SNEGSKA come from the germline V gene (reference sequence). This CDR3 reads CSAKWWMNEQFF. The CDR3 nucleotides are TGCAGTGCCAAGTGGTGGATGAATGAGCAGTTCTTC.

This clonotype has more than one count but fewer than ten. Since a much larger clone is just one base distant, this may be a read error. The rearrangement links TRBV5-1 to TRBJ1-2; D might be TRBD1 (5 bases). The CDR3 length is 14 residues. Germline V gene lookup returns CDR1 SGHRS and CDR2 YFSETQ. CDR3 DNA sequence: TGCGCCAGCAGCTTGGGACAGCTTAACTATGGCTGCACCTTC. Translated, it gives CASSLGQLNYGCTF.

This clonotype was detected ten times or more. This chain connects TRBV24-1 to TRBJ2-2, with TRBD1 matching 9 bases. The CDR3 length is 16 residues. Looked up from germline, CDR1 is KGHDR and CDR2 is SFDVKD. Trimming at V came to 7 bases and at J to 3 bases, leaving 8 bases not matched to a gene. CDR3: CATRPTRDRDTGELFF. CDR3 in DNA: TGTGCCACCAGACCCACCCGGGACAGGGACACCGGGGAGCTGTTTTTT.

This clonotype was seen ten or more times. The genes are TRBV20-1 and TRBJ2-7, with TRBD1 identical over 7 bases. Germline loops: CDR1 DFQATT, CDR2 SNEGSKA (reference sequence). This CDR3 comprises 12 residues. Losses at the gene ends were 5 bases for V and 3 bases for J; bases not matched to a gene: 4. The DNA for the CDR3 is TGCAGTGCTGGGGGACAGATCTACGAGCAGTACTTC. It encodes CSAGGQIYEQYF.

The chain couples TRBV27 to TRBJ2-7, with 8 bases identical to TRBD1. The V gene end was trimmed by 4 bases and the J gene end by 3 bases; junction bases not matched to a gene: 5. Looked up from germline, CDR1 is MNHEY and CDR2 is SMNVEV (reference sequence). The CDR3 consists of 14 residues. The CDR3 DNA follows: TGTGCCAGCAGTTCCCGGGACAGGAGCTACGAGCAGTACTTC. It yields the protein CASSSRDRSYEQYF.

This clonotype has at least ten counts. The genes are TRBV7-2 and TRBJ1-2; tentative D call: TRBD1 (5 bases). V lost 0 bases and J 2 bases, leaving 7 bases between the germline ends. Per germline, CDR1 SGHTA and CDR2 FQGNSA. The CDR3 runs to 14 residues. Here the CDR3 reads CASSLAPGNYGYTF. The CDR3 nucleotides are TGTGCCAGCAGCTTAGCTCCAGGGAACTATGGCTACACCTTC.

This clonotype was counted ten times or more. V usage is TRBV7-6 and J usage is TRBJ1-6; 8 bases fit TRBD1. The trim removed 0 bases at V and 5 bases at J, leaving 6 bases unmatched. The CDR3 is 17 residues long. CDR1 and CDR2 from the germline V gene are SGHVS and FNYEAQ. In DNA, the CDR3 is TGTGCCAGCAGCTTAGCGCCGGGACAGGCGAATAATTCACCCCTCCACTTT. Translating it yields CASSLAPGQANNSPLHF.

This clonotype was detected ten times or more. The chain's CDR3 is CSAEAIPGPTSYEQYF. CDR3 DNA sequence: TGCAGTGCTGAAGCGATACCGGGGCCAACATCTTACGAGCAGTACTTC. This chain joins TRBV20-1 and TRBJ2-7; D may match TRBD1 or TRBD2 (5 bases each). V lost 5 bases and J 4 bases, leaving 24 bases between the germline ends. This CDR3 region has 16 residues. Germline values: CDR1 DFQATT, CDR2 SNEGSKA (reference sequence).

The rearrangement uses TRBV19 and TRBJ1-4; D is ambiguous. Between the trimmed V and J ends, which lost 3 bases and 0 bases, there was a span of 5 bases. The CDR3 is 14 residues long. Germline V gene sequence: CDR1 LNHDA, CDR2 SQIVND (reference sequence). The chain's CDR3 is CASSITATNEKLFF. In DNA, the CDR3 is TGTGCCAGTAGTATTACCGCAACTAATGAAAAACTGTTTTTT.

This clonotype was seen repeatedly, ten times or more. This chain connects TRBV10-3 to TRBJ2-1; TRBD2 might be the D (6 bases). CDR3 length: 15 amino acids. Trimming stripped 4 bases from V and 0 bases from J, with 10 bases between. Germline values: CDR1 ENHRY, CDR2 SYGVKD. CDR3 coding DNA: TGTGCCATCAGTGTAGCGGATAGCTCCTACAATGAGCAGTTCTTC. Amino acids: CAISVADSSYNEQFF.

This clonotype was seen ten or more times. The gene calls are TRBV15 and TRBJ2-7, with D uncertain. Germline V gene data show CDR1 as LNHNV and CDR2 as YYDKDF (reference sequence). Trimming left V 5 bases short and J 1 base short, with 12 bases between. This CDR3 region has 14 residues. The CDR3 DNA reads TGTGCCACCAGCGGAACGGACGCATCCTACGAGCAGTACTTC. Translating it yields CATSGTDASYEQYF.

This clonotype has ten or more counts. This chain connects TRBV6-1 to TRBJ2-7; the D call may be TRBD1 or TRBD2 (6 bases each). Germline CDR1 is MNHNS and CDR2 is SASEGT. V gave up 8 bases and J gave up 4 bases, with 24 bases separating them. The CDR3 consists of 16 residues. In DNA, the CDR3 is TGTGCCAGCCAGATTGTAAGGGGGGCCGACCCATACGAGCAGTACTTC. Protein sequence: CASQIVRGADPYEQYF.

The DNA of the CDR3 is TGCAGTGCTAGAGCAGGGGCACAGGGGGCCAATCAGCCCCAGCATTTT. It translates to CSARAGAQGANQPQHF. The rearrangement uses TRBV20-1 and TRBJ1-5, with 9 bases aligning to TRBD1. Losses at the gene ends were 1 base for V and 3 bases for J; bases not matched to a gene: 7. The germline CDR1 and CDR2 sequences are DFQATT and SNEGSKA (reference sequence). CDR3 size: 16 residues.